These T cell receptor beta chains were read from a single sample in a study of CD8 T cells in ankylosing spondylitis. One entry per CDR3 protein results from TCRdb running MiXCR on the 5' RACE reads. The data contain 200,000 to 300,000 distinct CDR3 sequences, 32% of them singletons. What was sequenced was blood, either unsorted or a sorted T cell fraction (not recorded which). These receptors were obtained from a male donor with ankylosing spondylitis or in good health (not recorded which). Both conserved end residues are trimmed from each CDR3. Each record gives: V gene, CDR3 length, CDR3 protein.

TRBV25-1	13	ASTGTGDSGNTIY
TRBV12-3/TRBV12-4	12	ASRTSGSYNEQF
TRBV12-3/TRBV12-4	14	ASSEQGAWGADTQY
TRBV4-2	13	ASSRWGVTGNTIY
TRBV6-1	12	ASSVTGTDYGYT
TRBV12-3/TRBV12-4	13	ASSFSGGGYNEQF
TRBV4-2	15	ASSQGPSGVRGNEQF
TRBV20-1	11	SARLQGSYEQY
TRBV6-1	13	ASSRDPGPTYEQY
TRBV15	13	ATSSRNSNQETQY
TRBV29-1	12	SVEGRGGLKTQY
TRBV5-1	12	ASSLEGYTGELF
TRBV10-1	11	ASSEIAVGEQY
TRBV12-3/TRBV12-4	13	ASSPLRGLNTEAF
TRBV20-1	13	SARDPTSSYNEQF
TRBV12-3/TRBV12-4	11	ASSPRSGSEAF
TRBV3-1	10	ASSQEGWEQY
TRBV20-1	11	SARVGADTEAF
TRBV20-1	13	SARDWLEGGDEQF
TRBV6-1	13	ASSLAAKNTGELF
TRBV6-5	11	ASSYGPTGELF
TRBV20-1	12	SARPTNWTRELF
TRBV7-9	11	ASSLVRNDEQF
TRBV6-1	11	ASRPGLNTEAF
TRBV20-1	14	SARDQGAHAKNIQY
TRBV27	11	ASRQGIYNEQF
TRBV7-2	12	ATRDRVSYNEQF
TRBV29-1	11	SVGEGTAYGYT
TRBV9	10	ASSVYGGEQY
TRBV6-1	12	ASRESGVNYGYT
TRBV6-1	15	ASSEVLGEAGSQPQH
TRBV5-5	13	ASSLGRLAGDTQY
TRBV12-3/TRBV12-4	15	ASSRQATEDSNQPQH
TRBV7-2	15	ASSLRDGRTPNYGYT
TRBV29-1	15	SVTARGLAGGEETQY
TRBV7-6	14	ASSALAGVSTDTQY
TRBV5-1	14	ASRDERAASSGTQY
TRBV6-5	11	ASSYSQGVGYT
TRBV7-9	14	ASSLVYGAGGNTIY
TRBV5-5	14	ASSSRAGTGGSEQY
TRBV12-3/TRBV12-4	11	ASSASGGWEQF